This T cell receptor (beta chain) is from a study of identical twins. The sample holds a few counts of this clonotype. No antigen is known for it. After template switching added a universal primer site, the resulting cDNA carried unique molecular identifiers. MiXCR was run by TCRdb on the 5' RACE reads, yielding one entry per CDR3 protein. The profile shows roughly 1.6 million distinct CDR3 sequences, less than 35% of them singletons. V lost 2 bases to trimming and J lost 3 bases, with 11 bases between them. This CDR3 has 13 amino acids. Germline V gives CDR1 DFQATT, CDR2 SNEGSKA (reference sequence). Study-level points and caveats: Reduced insertions were recorded for abundant cord blood beta clonotypes, with no such pattern in memory repertoires.

The TCR sequence derives from a newborn girl in good health. What was sequenced was cord blood. This chain uses TRBV20-1 with TRBJ2-7; a weak D match, TRBD1 (6 bases). CDR3 protein: CSARLTGNYEQYF. The CDR3 nucleotides are TGCAGTGCTAGACTTACAGGGAACTACGAGCAGTACTTC.